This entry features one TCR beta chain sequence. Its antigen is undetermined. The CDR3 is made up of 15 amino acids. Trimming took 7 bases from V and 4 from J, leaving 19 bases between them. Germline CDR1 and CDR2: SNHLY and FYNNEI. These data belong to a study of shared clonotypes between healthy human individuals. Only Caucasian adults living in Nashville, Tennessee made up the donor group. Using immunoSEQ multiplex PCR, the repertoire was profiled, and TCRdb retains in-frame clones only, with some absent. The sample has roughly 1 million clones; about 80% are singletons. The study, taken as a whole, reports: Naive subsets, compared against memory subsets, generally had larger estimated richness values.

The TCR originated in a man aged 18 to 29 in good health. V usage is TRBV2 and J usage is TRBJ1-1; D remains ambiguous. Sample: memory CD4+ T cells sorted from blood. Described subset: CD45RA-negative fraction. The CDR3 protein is CASIASPTGSTEAFF. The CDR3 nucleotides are TGTGCCAGCATAGCTTCCCCTACGGGTAGCACTGAAGCTTTCTTT. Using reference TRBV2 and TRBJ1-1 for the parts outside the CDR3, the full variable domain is EPEVTQTPSHQVTQMGQEVILRCVPISNHLYFYWYRQILGQKVEFLVSFYNNEISEKSEIFDDQFSVERPDGSNFTLKIRSTKLEDSAMYFCASIASPTGSTEAFFGQGTRLTVV.